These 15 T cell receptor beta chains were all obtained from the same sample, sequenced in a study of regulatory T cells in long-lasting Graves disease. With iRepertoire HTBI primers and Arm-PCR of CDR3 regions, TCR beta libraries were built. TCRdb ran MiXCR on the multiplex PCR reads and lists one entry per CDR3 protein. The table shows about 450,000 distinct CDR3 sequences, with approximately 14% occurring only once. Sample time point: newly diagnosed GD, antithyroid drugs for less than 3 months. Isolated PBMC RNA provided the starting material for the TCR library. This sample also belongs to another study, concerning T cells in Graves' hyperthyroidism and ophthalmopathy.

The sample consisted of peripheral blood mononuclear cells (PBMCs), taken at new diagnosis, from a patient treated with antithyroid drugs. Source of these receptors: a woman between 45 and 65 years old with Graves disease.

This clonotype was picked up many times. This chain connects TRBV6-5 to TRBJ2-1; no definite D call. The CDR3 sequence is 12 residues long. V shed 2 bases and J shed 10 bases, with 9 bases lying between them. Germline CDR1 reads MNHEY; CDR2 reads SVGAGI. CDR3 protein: CASSYGPSEQFF. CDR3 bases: TGTGCCAGCAGTTACGGACCATCCGAGCAGTTCTTC.

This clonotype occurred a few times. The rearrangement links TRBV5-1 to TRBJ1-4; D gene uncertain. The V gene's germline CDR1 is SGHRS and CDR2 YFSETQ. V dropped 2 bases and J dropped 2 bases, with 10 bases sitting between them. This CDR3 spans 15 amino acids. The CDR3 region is CASSFATATNEKLFF. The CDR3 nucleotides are TGCGCCAGCAGCTTTGCTACAGCGACTAATGAAAAACTGTTTTTT.

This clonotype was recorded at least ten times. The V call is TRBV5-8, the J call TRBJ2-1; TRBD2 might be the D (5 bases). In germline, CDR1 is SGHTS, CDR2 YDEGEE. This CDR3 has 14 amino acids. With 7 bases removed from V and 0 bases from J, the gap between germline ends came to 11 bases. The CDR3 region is CASARGYSYNEQFF. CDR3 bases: TGTGCCAGCGCCCGGGGTTACTCCTACAATGAGCAGTTCTTC.

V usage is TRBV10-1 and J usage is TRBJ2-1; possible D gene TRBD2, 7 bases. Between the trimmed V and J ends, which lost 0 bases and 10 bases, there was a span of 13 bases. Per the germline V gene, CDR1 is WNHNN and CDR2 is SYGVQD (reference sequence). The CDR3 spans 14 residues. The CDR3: CASSESGGLAEQFF. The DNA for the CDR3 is TGCGCCAGCAGTGAGTCCGGGGGGCTAGCCGAGCAGTTCTTC.

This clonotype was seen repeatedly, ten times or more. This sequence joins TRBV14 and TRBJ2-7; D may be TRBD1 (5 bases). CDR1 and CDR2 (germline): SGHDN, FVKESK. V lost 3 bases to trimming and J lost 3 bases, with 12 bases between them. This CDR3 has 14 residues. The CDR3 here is CASSHNPGRYEQYF. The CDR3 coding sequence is TGTGCCAGCAGCCATAATCCAGGGCGCTACGAGCAGTACTTC.

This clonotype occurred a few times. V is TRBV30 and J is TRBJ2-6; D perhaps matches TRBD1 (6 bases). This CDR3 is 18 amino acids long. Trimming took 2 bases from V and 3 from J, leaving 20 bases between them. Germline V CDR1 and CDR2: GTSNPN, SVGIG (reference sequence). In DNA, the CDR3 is TGTGCCTGGAGTTCGAGGGGGTTCTGGGACGTTGGGGCCAACGTCCTGACTTTC. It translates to CAWSSRGFWDVGANVLTF. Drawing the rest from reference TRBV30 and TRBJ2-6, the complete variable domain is SQTIHQWPATLVQPVGSPLSLECTVEGTSNPNLYWYRQAAGRGLQLLFYSVGIGQISSEVPQNLSASRPQDRQFILSSKKLLLSDSGFYLCAWSSRGFWDVGANVLTFGAGSRLTVL.

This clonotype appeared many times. CDR3: CASSLNRGLAGGGTDTQYF. CDR3 in DNA: TGTGCCAGCAGCTTAAACCGTGGACTAGCGGGAGGAGGCACAGATACGCAGTATTTT. The chain recombines TRBV7-3 with TRBJ2-3; 14 bases fit TRBD2. Germline V gene lookup returns CDR1 SGHTA and CDR2 FQGTGA. Unmatched junction bases numbered 7, after V lost 1 base and J lost 1 base. The CDR3 is 19 residues long.

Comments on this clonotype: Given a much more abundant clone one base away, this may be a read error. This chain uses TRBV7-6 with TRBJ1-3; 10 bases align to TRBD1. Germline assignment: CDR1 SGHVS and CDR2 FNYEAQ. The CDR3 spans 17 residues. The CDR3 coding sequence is TGTGCCAGCAGCTTAGCGCCCGGGACAGGGGCTGGAAACACCGTATATTTT. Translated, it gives CASSLAPGTGAGNTVYF.

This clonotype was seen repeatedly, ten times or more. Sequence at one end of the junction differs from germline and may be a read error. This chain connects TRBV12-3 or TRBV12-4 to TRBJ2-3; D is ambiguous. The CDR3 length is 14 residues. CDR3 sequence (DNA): TGTGCCAGCAGCTTAGTGCTCAGCACAGATACGCAGTATTTT. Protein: CASSLVLSTDTQYF.

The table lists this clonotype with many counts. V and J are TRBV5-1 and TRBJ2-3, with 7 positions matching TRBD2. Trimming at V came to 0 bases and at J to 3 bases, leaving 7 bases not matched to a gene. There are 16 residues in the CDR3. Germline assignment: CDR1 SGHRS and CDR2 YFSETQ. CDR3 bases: TGCGCCAGCAGCTTGGCAGTTAGAGCGGGAACAGATACGCAGTATTTT. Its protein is CASSLAVRAGTDTQYF.

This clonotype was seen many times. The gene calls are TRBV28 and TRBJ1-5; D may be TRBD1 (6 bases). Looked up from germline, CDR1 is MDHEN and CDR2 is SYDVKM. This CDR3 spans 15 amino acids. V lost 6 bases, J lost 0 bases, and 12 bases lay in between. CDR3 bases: TGTGCCAGCAGGGGCGGGACACATAGCAATCAGCCCCAGCATTTT. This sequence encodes CASRGGTHSNQPQHF. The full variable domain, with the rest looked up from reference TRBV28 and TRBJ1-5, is DVKVTQSSRYLVKRTGEKVFLECVQDMDHENMFWYRQDPGLGLRLIYFSYDVKMKEKGDIPEGYSVSREKKERFSLILESASTNQTSMYLCASRGGTHSNQPQHFGDGTRLSIL.

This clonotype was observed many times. The CDR3 DNA is TGCGCCACCTGGGGACAGGGCGACTATGGCTACACCTTC. This codes for CATWGQGDYGYTF. V usage is TRBV5-1 and J usage is TRBJ1-2, with TRBD1 matching 9 bases. The CDR3 consists of 13 residues. Germline V CDR1 and CDR2: SGHRS, YFSETQ. V shed 9 bases and J 3 bases; nucleotides not matched to a gene: 6.

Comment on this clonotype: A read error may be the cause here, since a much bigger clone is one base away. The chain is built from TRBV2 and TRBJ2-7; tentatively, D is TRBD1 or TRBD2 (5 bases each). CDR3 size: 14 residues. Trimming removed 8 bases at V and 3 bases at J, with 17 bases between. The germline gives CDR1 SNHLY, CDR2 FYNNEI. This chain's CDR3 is CASEKGRDVYEQYF. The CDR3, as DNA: TGTGCCAGCGAAAAAGGACGGGACGTCTACGAGCAGTACTTC.

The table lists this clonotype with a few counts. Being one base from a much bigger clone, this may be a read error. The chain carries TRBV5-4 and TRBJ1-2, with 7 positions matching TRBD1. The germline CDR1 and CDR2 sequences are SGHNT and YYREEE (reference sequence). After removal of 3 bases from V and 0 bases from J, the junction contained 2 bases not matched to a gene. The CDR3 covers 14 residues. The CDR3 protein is CASSWDSANYGYTF. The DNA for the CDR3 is TGTGCCAGCAGCTGGGACAGCGCTAACTATGGCTACACCTTC.

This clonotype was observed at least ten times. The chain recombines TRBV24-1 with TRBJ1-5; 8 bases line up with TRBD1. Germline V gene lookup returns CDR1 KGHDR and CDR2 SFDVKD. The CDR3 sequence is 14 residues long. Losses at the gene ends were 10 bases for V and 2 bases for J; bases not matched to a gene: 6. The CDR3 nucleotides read TGTGCCACGCAGGGGGCGGCTGGCAATCAGCCCCAGCATTTT. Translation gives CATQGAAGNQPQHF.